The 23 T cell receptor beta chains in this list originate from one sample, sequenced in a study of human T cells and chemical hapten exposure. Time point denoted: pre-sensitization, week 0. Treatment in this sample: therapeutic diphenylcyclopropenone sensitization with weekly scalp DPC. TCRdb itself ran the RACE reads through MiXCR, one entry per CDR3 protein. In the table there are fewer than 70,000 distinct CDR3 sequences, about 7% of which are singletons. Sequenced material: whole blood, taken in connection with sensitization to the hapten diphenylcyclopropenone (DPC). These receptors all come from a woman in her 30s with alopecia areata. Some clones in this sample may be carry-over from other donors' samples.

This clonotype was recorded at least ten times. The V gene is TRBV24-1, the J gene TRBJ2-2; TRBD1 agrees at 8 bases. The CDR3 has 18 amino acids. Trimming removed 3 bases from V and 1 base from J; junction bases left unmatched: 9. Germline CDR1 and CDR2: KGHDR and SFDVKD. CDR3 nucleotide sequence: TGTGCCACCAGTGATACGAGACAGGGGAGCATGAACACCGGGGAGCTGTTTTTT. Amino acids: CATSDTRQGSMNTGELFF.

This clonotype has at least ten counts. The chain couples TRBV12-3 or TRBV12-4 to TRBJ1-5; 7 bases map to TRBD1. The CDR3 covers 16 residues. The junction had 8 bases not matched to a gene; V was cut back by 6 bases and J by 0 bases. The CDR3 sequence is CASRKQGLNSNQPQHF. CDR3 DNA sequence: TGTGCCAGCAGAAAACAGGGGTTGAATAGCAATCAGCCCCAGCATTTT.

The rearrangement joins TRBV3-1 to TRBJ1-6, with D perhaps TRBD1 (5 bases). CDR1 is LGHDT and CDR2 is YNNKEL in the germline V gene (reference sequence). The V and J ends lost 2 bases and 5 bases respectively, with 7 bases between them. The CDR3 consists of 14 residues. The CDR3 sequence: CASSQPGNNSPLHF. CDR3 in DNA: TGTGCCAGCAGCCAACCAGGGAATAATTCACCCCTCCACTTT. Combining the CDR3 with reference TRBV3-1 and TRBJ1-6 gives the whole variable domain DTAVSQTPKYLVTQMGNDKSIKCEQNLGHDTMYWYKQDSKKFLKIMFSYNNKELIINETVPNRFSPKSPDKAHLNLHINSLELGDSAVYFCASSQPGNNSPLHFGNGTRLTVT.

This clonotype has just a few counts. The chain links TRBV12-3 or TRBV12-4 to TRBJ2-7; 10 bases match TRBD1. V lost 0 bases and J lost 5; bases outside the gene matches: 1. The CDR3 runs to 14 residues. CDR3 sequence (DNA): TGTGCCAGCAGTTTAGCGGGACAGGGGCACGAGCAGTACTTC. The encoded protein is CASSLAGQGHEQYF.

This clonotype was recorded at least ten times. This sequence joins TRBV12-3 or TRBV12-4 and TRBJ1-4; D unresolved. Trimming stripped 6 bases from V and 8 bases from J, with 7 bases between. This CDR3 contains 11 residues. This chain's CDR3 is CASSTEEKLFF. DNA for the CDR3: TGTGCCAGCAGCACTGAGGAAAAACTGTTTTTT.

This chain uses TRBV20-1 with TRBJ1-5, with 12 positions matching TRBD1. Germline values: CDR1 DFQATT, CDR2 SNEGSKA (reference sequence). V was pared by 2 bases and J by 4 bases, with 15 bases of the junction left unmatched. The CDR3 covers 19 residues. CDR3 sequence: CSARNTGTGGSRGNQPQHF. As DNA, the CDR3 is TGCAGTGCTAGAAATACCGGGACAGGGGGCTCCCGGGGTAATCAGCCCCAGCATTTT.

In its sample, this clonotype was seen many times. CDR3 nucleotides: TGTGCCAGCAGCCAAGGACATACAGCTAACTATGGCTACACCTTC. Its translation is CASSQGHTANYGYTF. This chain links TRBV3-1 with TRBJ1-2; D is unresolved. Germline V CDR1 and CDR2: LGHDT, YNNKEL (reference sequence). The CDR3 sequence is 15 residues long. The V gene lost 1 base and the J gene lost 0 bases, with 9 bases spanning the gap.

This clonotype was seen at least ten times. This chain connects TRBV29-1 to TRBJ2-6; D gene unclear. CDR1 and CDR2 (germline): SQVTM, ANQGSEA. V gave up 3 bases and J gave up 1 base, with 7 bases separating them. The CDR3 is 14 amino acids. The CDR3 sequence: CSVDGPSGANVLTF. CDR3 nucleotides: TGCAGCGTTGACGGGCCTTCTGGGGCCAACGTCCTGACTTTC.

This clonotype was observed a handful of times. The V gene is TRBV3-1, the J gene TRBJ1-6; no firm D call. Trimming removed 4 bases from V and 3 bases from J, with 10 bases in between. CDR1 is LGHDT and CDR2 is YNNKEL in the germline V gene (reference sequence). CDR3 size: 15 residues. The CDR3 protein is CASSRTGFYNSPLHF. In DNA form, the CDR3 reads TGTGCCAGCAGCCGTACGGGGTTCTATAATTCACCCCTCCACTTT.

There are many counts of this clonotype. The gene calls are TRBV20-1 and TRBJ1-2; D call uncertain. This CDR3 region has 13 residues. The V end lost 4 bases, the J end lost 4 bases, and 13 bases lay between the germline ends. CDR1 is DFQATT and CDR2 is SNEGSKA in the germline V gene (reference sequence). DNA for the CDR3: TGCAGTGCTACTACGTTGGTCGGCTATGGCTACACCTTC. This gives the protein CSATTLVGYGYTF.

By share, this clonotype ranks as medium-sized (0.01 to 0.1%). The chain joins TRBV2 to TRBJ2-2, with 8 bases identical to TRBD1. Trimming cost V 4 bases and J 6 bases; bases outside gene matches: 7. The length of the CDR3 is 15 residues. Germline V gene sequence: CDR1 SNHLY, CDR2 FYNNEI. The CDR3 reads CASSGGQVAPGELFF. The CDR3 DNA follows: TGTGCCAGCAGTGGGGGACAGGTCGCTCCCGGGGAGCTGTTTTTT.

This clonotype was detected many times. The genes are TRBV6-6 and TRBJ1-1; D gene unclear. Germline lookup yields CDR1 MNHNY and CDR2 SVGAGI (reference sequence). The CDR3 is 14 residues long. Trimming pared 11 bases from V and 7 bases from J, leaving 23 bases between. CDR3 loop: CALRGRTNPYEAFF. The CDR3 bases are TGTGCCCTTAGAGGCCGAACGAACCCGTATGAAGCTTTCTTT.

This clonotype has at least ten counts. The J gene is TRBJ1-1, the V gene TRBV7-3; the D gene is possibly TRBD1 (6 bases). Per germline, CDR1 SGHTA and CDR2 FQGTGA. V was pared by 5 bases and J by 11 bases, with 18 bases between. The CDR3 length is 13 residues. The CDR3 loop is CASSPERGMRAFF. The CDR3 DNA is TGTGCCAGCAGCCCGGAAAGGGGGATGAGGGCTTTCTTT.

This clonotype was seen more than once but under ten times. The chain joins TRBV18 to TRBJ1-2, with D possibly being TRBD1 (5 bases). Germline CDR1 reads KGHSH; CDR2 reads LQKENI. Trimming took 0 bases from V and 3 from J, leaving 11 bases between them. The CDR3 is 15 amino acids. The CDR3 DNA sequence: TGTGCCAGCTCACCACCGGTTGACAGCGACTATGGCTACACCTTC. This gives the protein CASSPPVDSDYGYTF.

The chain recombines TRBV5-1 with TRBJ1-1, with 7 bases that match TRBD1. The junction had 13 bases not matched to a gene; V was cut back by 4 bases and J by 4 bases. This CDR3 spans 16 amino acids. Germline lookup yields CDR1 SGHRS and CDR2 YFSETQ. CDR3 DNA: TGCGCCAGCAGCCTTACGGGACAGACCCAGGGCACTGAAGCTTTCTTT. Translating it yields CASSLTGQTQGTEAFF.

This clonotype was found many times. The CDR3 region has the DNA TGCGCCAGCCGGGGACAGGGCACAGATACGCAGTATTTT. It translates to CASRGQGTDTQYF. The chain uses TRBV10-2 and TRBJ2-3; 8 bases fit TRBD1. The CDR3 loop spans 13 amino acids. V dropped 8 bases and J dropped 1; count of bases not matched to a gene: 2. In germline, CDR1 is WSHSY, CDR2 SAAADI.

This clonotype was seen at least ten times. V and J are TRBV4-2 and TRBJ2-2; D unresolved. CDR1 is LGHNA and CDR2 is YNFKEQ in the germline V gene. V was pared by 1 base and J by 3 bases, with 9 bases between. The CDR3 contains 15 residues. CDR3 amino acids: CASSQGAADTGELFF. The CDR3 coding sequence is TGTGCCAGCAGCCAAGGGGCCGCGGACACCGGGGAGCTGTTTTTT.

The table lists this clonotype with many counts. V usage is TRBV7-3 and J usage is TRBJ2-1, with D possibly TRBD2 on 8 matching bases. CDR1 is SGHTA and CDR2 is FQGTGA in the germline V gene. This CDR3 is built from 17 residues. Trimming shortened V by 5 bases and J by 4 bases, and 21 bases separated the two germline ends. CDR3 in DNA: TGTGCCAGCAGCGCCCAGGGGGGCGGGGGGCGTTACAATGAGCAGTTCTTC. Protein: CASSAQGGGGRYNEQFF.

This clonotype was seen repeatedly, ten times or more. The J gene is TRBJ2-3, the V gene TRBV6-6, with 9 bases matching TRBD2. Losses at the gene ends were 2 bases for V and 4 bases for J; bases not matched to a gene: 10. The CDR3 runs to 17 residues. Germline lookup yields CDR1 MNHNY and CDR2 SVGAGI (reference sequence). For the CDR3, the DNA is TGTGCCAGCAGTTACCTTCCCAGCGGGGGGCGGGCAGATACGCAGTATTTT. Translation gives CASSYLPSGGRADTQYF.

In its sample, this clonotype was seen many times. As DNA, the CDR3 is TGTGCCAGCTCACCAGGGACAGACCGGGGCGAGCAGTACTTC. Translation gives CASSPGTDRGEQYF. This chain links TRBV18 with TRBJ2-7, with 7 nucleotides matching TRBD1. V lost 2 bases to trimming and J lost 6 bases; unmatched junction nucleotides: 7. From germline, CDR1 is KGHSH and CDR2 LQKENI. This CDR3 comprises 14 residues.

Turning to this clonotype: It may be a read error: a sequence one base away is much more abundant. The CDR3 protein is CASSAIGQGNSPLHF. The CDR3 DNA sequence: TGTGCCAGCAGTGCCATCGGACAGGGTAATTCACCCCTCCACTTT. This chain uses TRBV2 with TRBJ1-6; the match to TRBD1 covers 8 bases. With V trimmed by 4 bases and J by 6 bases, 5 bases remained unmatched. The CDR3 runs to 15 residues. Germline V gene sequence: CDR1 SNHLY, CDR2 FYNNEI.

This clonotype was seen many times. V gene TRBV20-1 combines with J gene TRBJ2-4; the D gene could be TRBD1 or TRBD2 (6 bases each). V shed 5 bases and J shed 0 bases, with 14 bases lying between them. Germline CDR1 and CDR2: DFQATT and SNEGSKA (reference sequence). The CDR3 extends over 15 amino acids. CDR3 DNA sequence: TGCAGTGCTCTTGCCGGGGGCCCAGCCAAAAACATTCAGTACTTC. Its translation: CSALAGGPAKNIQYF.

For this clonotype: This may stem from a read error, because a much larger clone lies one nucleotide away. The chain links TRBV6-1 to TRBJ1-1; D is unclear. Germline CDR1 reads MNHNS; CDR2 reads SASEGT. This CDR3 spans 14 amino acids. V was trimmed by 6 bases and J by 4 bases, leaving 15 bases between them. The DNA of the CDR3 is TGTGCCAGCAGCGCTCGTGATGTGGCCACTGAAGCTTTCTTT. As protein: CASSARDVATEAFF.